This T cell receptor beta chain was retrieved from a study of blood T cell repertoires in COVID-19 (dated by TCRdb to the early 2020s). With regard to the full study: Samples from collaborators originated in the United States, Italy and Spain and spanned both the acute and convalescent phases of COVID-19. The material from the prospective study consisted of cDNA or gDNA derived from T cells, B-cell-depleted T cells, or PBMCs. Deeply sampled blood TCRbeta repertoires from subjects exposed to, actively infected with, or recovered from COVID-19 were included in the dataset. The repertoires were made available in a free public database intended to serve as a resource for research on the immune response to SARS-CoV-2. Samples came from the ongoing ImmuneRACE study (first 160 participants) plus 1,254 subjects from 6 global collaborators. A de-identified subject ID, COVID-19 status, age in years and sex were almost always included in the sample metadata. Where HLA class I and class II types were available, the types were taken from metadata supplied by the sample provider, not from assay-based typing. Broader findings and caveats from the paper: The amount of clinical and demographic metadata varied by source and participant and was provided uncurated.

In the germline V gene, CDR1 corresponds to MGHRA and CDR2 to YSYEKL. Between the V and J ends, shortened by 3 bases and 4 bases respectively, the junction contains 12 bases. From its cysteine to its phenylalanine, the CDR3 spans 15 amino acids. Only the CDR3 part of the read is kept: 45 bases, read in frame from the first base. In Seattle, one collaborating source enrolled patients while the infection was active and tracked those patients longitudinally over the course of disease. Whole blood was collected in K2EDTA tubes by collaborating institutions according to the institutions' own protocols. For TCRbeta analysis, collaborators shipped samples in one of three forms: frozen whole blood, isolated PBMCs, or DNA extracted from either of those sample types. TCRbeta CDR3 regions were amplified from genomic DNA by means of the immunoSEQ Assay, a bias-controlled multiplex PCR. The study's own analysis went as follows. The number of nucleated cells in each sample was estimated by amplification of reference gene primers within the assay. Sequence reads were collapsed and filtered to measure the absolute abundance of every unique TCRbeta CDR3 rearrangement. For each sample, productive Simpson clonality was calculated as the square root of Simpson's diversity index across productive rearrangements. TCRdb holds this immuneACCESS table with in-frame rearrangements only. Some clones are missing; in checked studies, unresolved V genes explain under half, and the rest has no known cause. The V and J calls and clone size were taken over from that table, and D and trimming were inferred from the DNA. The sample table records 210,000 or so clones; just under 90% of these occur just once. Of the sample, 2% to 3% falls within the top ten clones.

To note about this clone: The antigen it binds to is not known. No per-base quality is available; no much larger clone lies one base away.

Sequenced input: peripheral blood. The clonotype was recovered from a man aged 25 to 45 with COVID-19, enrolled during active disease. The receptor chain draws on TRBV4-1 and TRBJ2-2; the best D guess is TRBD1, with 7 bases matching. The CDR3 here reads CASSQAGQRTGELFF. DNA sequence: TGCGCCAGCAGCCAGGCGGGACAGCGCACCGGGGAGCTGTTTTTT.